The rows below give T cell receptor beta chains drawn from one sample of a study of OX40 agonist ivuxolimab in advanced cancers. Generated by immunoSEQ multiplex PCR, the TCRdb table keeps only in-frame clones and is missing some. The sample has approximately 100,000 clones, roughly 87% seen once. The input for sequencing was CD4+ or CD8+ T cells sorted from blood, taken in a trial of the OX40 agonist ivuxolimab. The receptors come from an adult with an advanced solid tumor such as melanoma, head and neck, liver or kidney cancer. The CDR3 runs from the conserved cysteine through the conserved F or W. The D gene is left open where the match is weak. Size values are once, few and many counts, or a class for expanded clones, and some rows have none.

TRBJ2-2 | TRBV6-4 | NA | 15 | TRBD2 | TGTGCCAGCGGCGCGACTAGCGGTAATACCGGGGAGCTGTTTTTT | CASGATSGNTGELFF
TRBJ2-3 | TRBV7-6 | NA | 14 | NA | TGTGCCAGCAGCTTACAGGGTAGCACAGATACGCAGTATTTT | CASSLQGSTDTQYF
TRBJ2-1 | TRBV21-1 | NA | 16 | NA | TGTGCCAGCAGCAAGTCGGCGGGAGGGCGGTCCAATGAGCAGTTCTTC | CASSKSAGGRSNEQFF
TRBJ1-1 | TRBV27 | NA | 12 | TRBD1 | TGTGCCAGCAGTCTCCGACAGGGCCCTGGCCTCTTT | CASSLRQGPGLF
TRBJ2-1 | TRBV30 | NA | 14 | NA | TGTGCCTGGAGTGCCAATCTTGACCCGAGCCAGCAGTTCTTC | CAWSANLDPSQQFF
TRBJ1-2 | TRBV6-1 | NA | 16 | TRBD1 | TGTGCCAGCAGTGAACCAGCGGGCAGGGGGGCCTATGGCTACACCTTC | CASSEPAGRGAYGYTF
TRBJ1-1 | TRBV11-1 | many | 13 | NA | TGTGCCAGCAGCTTAGCAGGAACCCACGAAGCTTTCTTT | CASSLAGTHEAFF
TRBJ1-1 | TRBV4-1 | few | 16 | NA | TGCGCCAGCAGCCAAAATAACCCCCGAGGCGACGCTGAAGCTTTCTTT | CASSQNNPRGDAEAFF
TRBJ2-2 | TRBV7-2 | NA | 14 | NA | TGTGCCAGCAGCCGAAGGACAGAAACCGGGGAGCTGTTTTTT | CASSRRTETGELFF
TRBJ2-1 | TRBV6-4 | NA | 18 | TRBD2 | TGTGCCAGCAGTGACTCGGGACTAGCGGGGGAAAGGTACAATGAGCAGTTCTTC | CASSDSGLAGERYNEQFF
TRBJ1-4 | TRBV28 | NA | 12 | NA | TGTGCCAGCAGAACAGGTAGCGAAAAACTGTTTTTT | CASRTGSEKLFF
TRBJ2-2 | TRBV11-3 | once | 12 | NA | TGTGCCAGCAGCGACCAACCGAGGGAGCTGTTTTTT | CASSDQPRELFF
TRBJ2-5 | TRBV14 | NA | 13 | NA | TGTGCCAGCAGCCTCGTTACCTATCGGGACCAGTACTTC | CASSLVTYRDQYF
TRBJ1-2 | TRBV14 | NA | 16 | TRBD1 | TGTGCCAGCAGCCAAGGGTACAGGGGGCTCAACTATGGCTACACCTTC | CASSQGYRGLNYGYTF
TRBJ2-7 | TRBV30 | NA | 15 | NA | TGTGCCTGGAGTGTCGCAGTAGGGGGAGGCTACGAGCAGTACTTC | CAWSVAVGGGYEQYF
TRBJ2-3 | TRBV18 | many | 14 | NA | TGTGCCAGCTCACCACCGGTCGGCACAGATACGCAGTATTTT | CASSPPVGTDTQYF
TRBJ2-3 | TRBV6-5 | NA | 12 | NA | TGTGCCAGCAGTTACGGGCGGGATACGCAGTATTTT | CASSYGRDTQYF